Listed here are 27 T cell receptor beta chains from one sample, sequenced in a study of shared clonotypes between healthy human individuals. Sequencing used immunoSEQ multiplex PCR; TCRdb keeps in-frame clones, though not all of them. Counted here are about 2,500,000 clones, around nine tenths occurring once; the ten biggest clones make up around 0.15%. Sequenced: naive CD4+ T cells sorted from blood. As to subset: CD45RA+ positively selected. These receptors were collected from a man aged 18 to 30 in good health.

V gene TRBV19 combines with J gene TRBJ2-5; D uncertain. The CDR3 sequence is 12 residues long. CDR1 is LNHDA, CDR2 SQIVND, per germline (reference sequence). The ends were cut back, 6 bases at V and 5 bases at J, with 10 bases in the middle. CDR3 residues: CASRSGAETQYF. The CDR3 DNA is TGTGCCAGTAGATCTGGAGCGGAGACCCAGTACTTC.

The V call is TRBV5-6, the J call TRBJ2-1, with 8 positions matching TRBD2. The length of the CDR3 is 15 residues. The germline CDR1 and CDR2 sequences are SGHDT and YYEEEE. The junction had 6 bases not matched to a gene; V was cut back by 4 bases and J by 3 bases. This CDR3 reads CASSLGGANYNEQFF. CDR3 DNA sequence: TGTGCCAGCAGCCTCGGGGGGGCTAACTACAATGAGCAGTTCTTC.

The V call is TRBV19, the J call TRBJ2-7; D not resolved. Trimming took 4 bases from V and 3 from J, leaving 10 bases between them. Per the germline V gene, CDR1 is LNHDA and CDR2 is SQIVND (reference sequence). This CDR3 comprises 13 residues. The CDR3 DNA follows: TGTGCCAGTAGTACTGCGACGGGCTACGAGCAGTACTTC. This encodes CASSTATGYEQYF.

In regard to this clone: This CDR3 is also generated by other DNA sequences in the sample. The chain joins TRBV5-1 to TRBJ2-7; TRBD2 agrees at 13 bases. The V gene end was trimmed by 0 bases and the J gene end by 6 bases; junction bases not matched to a gene: 3. The germline CDR1 and CDR2 sequences are SGHRS and YFSETQ. The CDR3 runs to 15 residues. CDR3 nucleotide sequence: TGCGCCAGCAGCTTGGGACTAGCGGGAGGTCTCGAGCAGTACTTC. It yields the protein CASSLGLAGGLEQYF.

The V and J genes are TRBV7-2 and TRBJ2-7; a weak D match, TRBD2 (6 bases). This CDR3 has 14 residues. Trimming left V 4 bases short and J 6 bases short, with 16 bases between. The germline gives CDR1 SGHTA, CDR2 FQGNSA. The CDR3 spells CASSSGLGPGEQYF. The DNA of the CDR3 is TGTGCCAGCAGCTCGGGACTCGGGCCGGGCGAGCAGTACTTC.

The rearrangement links TRBV19 to TRBJ2-4, with D perhaps being TRBD1 or TRBD2 (7 bases each). The germline V and J ends were trimmed by 1 base and 8 bases, with 12 bases remaining between them. The CDR3 runs to 14 residues. Germline V gene lookup returns CDR1 LNHDA and CDR2 SQIVND (reference sequence). Here the CDR3 DNA reads TGTGCCAGTAGTATAGTACAGGGGAGGGACATTCAGTACTTC. Protein sequence: CASSIVQGRDIQYF.

V gene TRBV28 combines with J gene TRBJ1-3, with D tentatively TRBD1 (5 bases). Trimming pared 5 bases from V and 0 bases from J, leaving 11 bases between. This CDR3 comprises 15 residues. Germline lookup yields CDR1 MDHEN and CDR2 SYDVKM. The CDR3 loop reads CASSGGPNSGNTIYF. CDR3 bases: TGTGCCAGCAGTGGGGGACCTAACTCTGGAAACACCATATATTTT.

The CDR3 sequence is CASRDEEKLVSPLHF. The DNA for the CDR3 is TGTGCCAGCAGAGACGAGGAAAAACTCGTTTCACCCCTCCACTTT. This chain links TRBV6-5 with TRBJ1-6; D is uncertain. The CDR3 runs to 15 residues. The germline CDR1 and CDR2 sequences are MNHEY and SVGAGI. V gave up 6 bases and J gave up 9 bases, with 18 bases separating them.

The genes are TRBV6-1 and TRBJ1-2; D unclear. Trimming took off 1 base at V and 8 bases at J, with 14 bases between the two ends. CDR3 length equals 14 residues. CDR1 is MNHNS and CDR2 is SASEGT in the germline V gene. The CDR3 reads CASSEGVGLRGYTF. The CDR3 DNA sequence: TGTGCCAGCAGTGAAGGTGTAGGGCTACGAGGCTACACCTTC.

The chain combines TRBV6-1 with TRBJ2-4; D uncertain. Trimming shortened V by 3 bases and J by 0 bases, and 9 bases separated the two germline ends. Germline CDR1 and CDR2: MNHNS and SASEGT. The CDR3 is 15 amino acids. The CDR3 loop is CASSEPGAAKNIQYF. In nucleotides, the CDR3 is TGTGCCAGCAGTGAGCCCGGCGCAGCCAAAAACATTCAGTACTTC.

The chain joins TRBV5-1 to TRBJ2-3; D might be TRBD1 (6 bases). This CDR3 has 14 residues. Germline V CDR1 and CDR2: SGHRS, YFSETQ. V was trimmed by 3 bases and J by 11 bases, leaving 19 bases between them. The CDR3 reads CASSSEDSRGGQYF. In DNA form, the CDR3 reads TGCGCCAGCAGCTCGGAGGACAGCCGAGGAGGGCAGTATTTT. The full variable domain, its missing parts supplied by reference TRBV5-1 and TRBJ2-3, is KAGVTQTPRYLIKTRGQQVTLSCSPISGHRSVSWYQQTPGQGLQFLFEYFSETQRNKGNFPGRFSGRQFSNSRSEMNVSTLELGDSALYLCASSSEDSRGGQYFGPGTRLTVL.

This clone was seen only once. The J gene is TRBJ2-5, the V gene TRBV5-4; 11 bases line up with TRBD2. Judging by the DNA end, TRBJ2-7 fits better; the J call may be wrong. Germline CDR1 reads SGHNT; CDR2 reads YYREEE (reference sequence). The CDR3 sequence is 17 residues long. The CDR3 DNA reads as TGTGCCAGCAGCAAGGGGACTAGCGGTTCCCGGGGCTACGAGCAGTACTTC. Its protein is CASSKGTSGSRGYEQYF.

The chain uses TRBV5-1 and TRBJ1-6; D unclear. The germline V and J ends were trimmed by 6 bases and 9 bases, with 13 bases remaining between them. The germline CDR1 and CDR2 sequences are SGHRS and YFSETQ. The CDR3 length is 13 residues. CDR3 residues: CASKGTLSSPLHF. The CDR3 DNA sequence: TGCGCCAGCAAGGGCACACTGAGTTCACCCCTCCACTTT. The full variable domain, completed using reference TRBV5-1 and TRBJ1-6, is KAGVTQTPRYLIKTRGQQVTLSCSPISGHRSVSWYQQTPGQGLQFLFEYFSETQRNKGNFPGRFSGRQFSNSRSEMNVSTLELGDSALYLCASKGTLSSPLHFGNGTRLTVT.

The gene calls are TRBV30 and TRBJ1-2, with D unclear. The germline CDR1 and CDR2 sequences are GTSNPN and SVGIG (reference sequence). The V end was cut by 3 bases, the J end by 4 bases, with 15 bases between. This CDR3 has 14 amino acids. The CDR3 loop reads CAWSADRYIYGYTF. CDR3 DNA sequence: TGTGCCTGGAGCGCGGACCGGTACATCTATGGCTACACCTTC.

This rearrangement joins TRBV11-2 to TRBJ2-7, with 7 bases identical to TRBD2. Germline trimming cut 5 bases from V and 3 bases from J; bases unmatched to any gene: 7. This CDR3 is built from 14 residues. Germline assignment: CDR1 SGHAT and CDR2 FQNNGV. CDR3 sequence (DNA): TGTGCCAGCAGCCCCCCGGGACTACACTACGAGCAGTACTTC. Amino acid sequence: CASSPPGLHYEQYF.

This clone was observed a handful of times. The same CDR3 also results from other DNA sequences found in this sample. The rearrangement joins TRBV15 to TRBJ2-7; no reliable D call. Trimming removed 0 bases from V and 3 bases from J, with 3 bases in between. In germline, CDR1 is LNHNV, CDR2 YYDKDF (reference sequence). This CDR3 has 12 residues. This CDR3 is CATSRDFYEQYF. The CDR3 coding sequence is TGTGCCACCAGCAGAGATTTCTACGAGCAGTACTTC.

The chain has TRBV19 and TRBJ2-2; perhaps TRBD2 as D (5 bases). The CDR3 totals 15 residues. CDR1 is LNHDA and CDR2 is SQIVND in the germline V gene (reference sequence). Trimming removed 5 bases at V and 4 bases at J, with 14 bases between. CDR3 sequence (DNA): TGTGCCAGTAGTCCTAGGACCGGGATCACCGGGGAGCTGTTTTTT. Translating gives CASSPRTGITGELFF.

This rearrangement joins TRBV6-4 to TRBJ2-2; D gene uncertain. This CDR3 is 14 amino acids long. Trimming cost V 2 bases and J 4 bases, with 8 bases left between them. Germline V CDR1 and CDR2: MRHNA, SNTAGT. In DNA, the CDR3 is TGTGCCAGCAGTGACGAACACCCCACCGGGGAGCTGTTTTTT. As protein: CASSDEHPTGELFF.

The V gene is TRBV7-6, the J gene TRBJ1-1; 8 nucleotides align to TRBD1. Germline CDR1 reads SGHVS; CDR2 reads FNYEAQ. CDR3 length equals 15 residues. The junction had 5 bases not matched to a gene; V was cut back by 1 base and J by 4 bases. CDR3 loop: CASSLDQGAGTEAFF. CDR3 DNA: TGTGCCAGCAGCTTAGATCAGGGGGCGGGCACTGAAGCTTTCTTT.

The chain recombines TRBV25-1 with TRBJ1-1, with TRBD1 matching 10 bases. Looked up from germline, CDR1 is MGHDK and CDR2 is SYGVNS. The CDR3 sequence is 15 residues long. V shed 3 bases, J shed 10 bases, and the junction held 11 bases outside the gene matches. The CDR3, as DNA: TGTGCCAGCAGTGACCCCGGGACAGGGGCCCTACGAGCTTTCTTT. This translates into CASSDPGTGALRAFF.

This chain links TRBV5-6 with TRBJ2-3; TRBD1 aligns across 7 bases. J was trimmed by 2 bases and V by 4 bases; bases with no gene match: 10. CDR1 is SGHDT and CDR2 is YYEEEE in the germline V gene. This CDR3 has 16 amino acids. CDR3 DNA: TGTGCCAGCAGCACAGGGGACAGTCGATTCACAGATACGCAGTATTTT. Its protein product is CASSTGDSRFTDTQYF.

The chain carries TRBV6-6 and TRBJ1-3, with 8 bases matching TRBD1. The germline V gene has CDR1 MNHNY and CDR2 SVGAGI (reference sequence). J gave up 0 bases and V 6 bases, and 4 bases lay outside the gene matches. This CDR3 contains 15 residues. The CDR3: CASRRTGHSGNTIYF. In DNA form, the CDR3 reads TGTGCCAGCAGGCGGACAGGGCACTCTGGAAACACCATATATTTT.

The rearrangement links TRBV7-8 to TRBJ1-2, with D unclear. Germline assignment: CDR1 SGHVS and CDR2 FQNEAQ. This CDR3 is 13 amino acids long. V was clipped by 5 bases and J by 4 bases, with 11 bases between them. CDR3 loop: CASSRADFYGYTF. The CDR3 DNA sequence: TGTGCCAGCAGCCGAGCAGATTTCTATGGCTACACCTTC.

The chain combines TRBV6-1 with TRBJ2-2; 10 positions agree with TRBD1. With V trimmed by 3 bases and J by 0 bases, 4 bases remained unmatched. CDR1 MNHNS and CDR2 SASEGT come from the germline V gene. The CDR3 covers 17 residues. CDR3 in amino acids: CASSDDRGQTNTGELFF. The CDR3 DNA reads as TGTGCCAGCAGTGACGACAGGGGGCAGACGAACACCGGGGAGCTGTTTTTT.

The V call is TRBV6-6, the J call TRBJ2-5; a weak D match, TRBD2 (6 bases). The ends were cut back, 0 bases at V and 5 bases at J, with 10 bases in the middle. CDR1 is MNHNY, CDR2 SVGAGI, per germline (reference sequence). The CDR3 is 14 amino acids. The CDR3 sequence: CASSYSEGRETQYF. The CDR3 bases are TGTGCCAGCAGTTACTCGGAGGGTCGGGAGACCCAGTACTTC.

Comments on this clone: Other DNA sequences in the sample encode the same CDR3. The V and J genes are TRBV19 and TRBJ1-2; D possibly corresponds to TRBD1 (6 bases). Trimming stripped 4 bases from V and 2 bases from J, with 8 bases between. CDR3 length: 13 amino acids. The V gene's germline CDR1 is LNHDA and CDR2 SQIVND (reference sequence). CDR3 in DNA: TGTGCCAGTAGTAGGGACAAAAACTATGGCTACACCTTC. Protein: CASSRDKNYGYTF. Full variable domain (missing parts from reference TRBV19 and TRBJ1-2): DGGITQSPKYLFRKEGQNVTLSCEQNLNHDAMYWYRQDPGQGLRLIYYSQIVNDFQKGDIAEGYSVSREKKESFPLTVTSAQKNPTAFYLCASSRDKNYGYTFGSGTRLTVV.

This chain uses TRBV7-3 with TRBJ2-7; TRBD1 matches 7 bases. V shed 6 bases and J 0 bases; nucleotides not matched to a gene: 8. This CDR3 region has 15 residues. CDR1 SGHTA and CDR2 FQGTGA come from the germline V gene. In DNA, the CDR3 is TGTGCCAGCAGACTAGAGGGGGACAGCTCCTACGAGCAGTACTTC. Translated: CASRLEGDSSYEQYF.